These 5 T cell receptor beta chains came from one sample sequenced in a study of T cells after yellow fever vaccination. TCRdb analysed the 5' RACE reads with MiXCR anew, one entry per CDR3 protein. There are hundreds of thousands of distinct CDR3 sequences in the sample; around 16% occur only once, and roughly a sixth lies in the top ten. This material consisted of PBMCs, taken about 5 days after the first yellow fever vaccination. The source of these receptors is a man between 18 and 35 years old who received the YFV17D yellow fever vaccine.

This clonotype was seen a few times. The CDR3 sequence is CASSWDWQMGTGELFF. The CDR3 bases are TGTGCCAGCAGCTGGGACTGGCAGATGGGGACCGGGGAGCTGTTTTTT. The chain has TRBV13 and TRBJ2-2; D is perhaps TRBD2 (6 bases). Trimming cost V 4 bases and J 5 bases, with 17 bases left between them. CDR1 is PRHDT, CDR2 FYEKMQ, per germline (reference sequence). This CDR3 comprises 16 residues.

V and J are TRBV7-2 and TRBJ2-1; TRBD2 agrees at 9 bases. The V and J ends lost 0 bases and 2 bases, in that order; junction bases with no gene match: 8. Germline V gene sequence: CDR1 SGHTA, CDR2 FQGNSA. The CDR3 spans 18 residues. The CDR3, as DNA: TGTGCCAGCAGCTTAGCTAGGAGGAGCGGGGGGACCTACAATGAGCAGTTCTTC. Translated: CASSLARRSGGTYNEQFF.

This clonotype appeared a few times. CDR3 loop: CASSEARGMTLAKNIQYF. CDR3 DNA sequence: TGTGCCAGCAGTGAAGCGCGGGGAATGACCCTAGCCAAAAACATTCAGTACTTC. The chain links TRBV6-1 to TRBJ2-4, with D maybe TRBD2 (6 bases). Germline V CDR1 and CDR2: MNHNS, SASEGT. Trimming took 0 bases from V and 0 from J, leaving 15 bases between them. The CDR3 sequence is 18 residues long.

V gene TRBV5-1 combines with J gene TRBJ1-4; TRBD1 matches 8 bases. CDR1 and CDR2 from the germline V gene are SGHRS and YFSETQ. This CDR3 comprises 17 residues. V shed 4 bases, J shed 6 bases, and the junction held 14 bases outside the gene matches. In DNA form, the CDR3 reads TGCGCCAGCAGCGCCGGGACAGGAGGGAAGAAGGATGAAAAACTGTTTTTT. It yields the protein CASSAGTGGKKDEKLFF.

V usage is TRBV28 and J usage is TRBJ1-5, with 7 bases identical to TRBD1. The junction had 6 bases not matched to a gene; V was cut back by 7 bases and J by 6 bases. Germline CDR1 MDHEN, CDR2 SYDVKM. The CDR3 is 13 amino acids. In DNA, the CDR3 is TGTGCCAGCATACAACAGGGGCCTCAGCCCCAGCATTTT. Encoded protein: CASIQQGPQPQHF.